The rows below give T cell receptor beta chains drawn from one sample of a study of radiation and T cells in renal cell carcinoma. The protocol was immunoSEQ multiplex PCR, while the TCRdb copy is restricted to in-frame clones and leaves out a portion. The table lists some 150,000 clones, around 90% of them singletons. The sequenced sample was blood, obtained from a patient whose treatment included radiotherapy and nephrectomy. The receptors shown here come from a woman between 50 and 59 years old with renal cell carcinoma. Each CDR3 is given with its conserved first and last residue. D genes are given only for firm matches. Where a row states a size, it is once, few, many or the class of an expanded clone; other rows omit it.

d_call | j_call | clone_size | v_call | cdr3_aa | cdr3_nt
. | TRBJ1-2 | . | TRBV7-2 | CASSLIGRGGGYTF | TGTGCCAGCAGCTTAATCGGACGCGGAGGCGGCTACACCTTC
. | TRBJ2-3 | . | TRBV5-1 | CASSFGRPLTDTQYF | TGCGCCAGCAGCTTTGGTCGTCCCCTCACAGATACGCAGTATTTT
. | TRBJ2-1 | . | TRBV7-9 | CASSLVTGNEAYNEQFF | TGTGCCAGCAGCTTAGTAACCGGGAATGAAGCCTACAATGAGCAGTTCTTC
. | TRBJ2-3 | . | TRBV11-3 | CASSFLGDTQYF | TGTGCCAGCAGCTTCTTGGGAGATACGCAGTATTTT
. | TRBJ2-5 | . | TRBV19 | CASSIDTGLGETQYF | TGTGCCAGTAGTATAGATACAGGGCTAGGAGAGACCCAGTACTTC
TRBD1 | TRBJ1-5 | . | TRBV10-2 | CASSESGTGGNQPQHF | TGCGCCAGCAGTGAGTCCGGGACAGGGGGCAATCAGCCCCAGCATTTT
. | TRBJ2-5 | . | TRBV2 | CASSGEETQYF | TGTGCCAGCAGTGGGGAGGAGACCCAGTACTTC
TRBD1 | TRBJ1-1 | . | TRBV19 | CASSIDGQVKNTEAFF | TGTGCCAGTAGTATAGACGGACAGGTCAAGAACACTGAAGCTTTCTTT
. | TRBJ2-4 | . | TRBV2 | CASSLDQAKNIQYF | TGTGCCAGCAGCCTAGACCAAGCCAAAAACATTCAGTACTTC
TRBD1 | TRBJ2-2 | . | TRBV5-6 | CASSGRGRGGELFF | TGTGCCAGCAGCGGCAGGGGGCGCGGCGGGGAGCTGTTTTTT
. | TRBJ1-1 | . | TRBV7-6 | CASTITQGMNTEAFF | TGTGCCAGCACCATAACTCAGGGGATGAACACTGAAGCTTTCTTT
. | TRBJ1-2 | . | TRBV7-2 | CASSLEGNGYTF | TGTGCCAGCAGCTTAGAAGGCAATGGCTACACCTTC
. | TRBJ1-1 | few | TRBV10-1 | CASSESQGRNEAFF | TGCGCCAGCAGTGAGTCACAGGGTCGGAATGAAGCTTTCTTT
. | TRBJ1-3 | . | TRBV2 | CASSPRQPRNTIYF | TGTGCCAGCAGTCCCCGGCAGCCTCGAAACACCATATATTTT
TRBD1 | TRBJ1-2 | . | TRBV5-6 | CASSLLGTGWSGEGYTF | TGTGCCAGCAGCTTGTTGGGGACAGGGTGGAGCGGAGAGGGCTACACCTTC
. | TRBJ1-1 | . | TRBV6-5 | CASSYDSGWNTEAFF | TGTGCCAGCAGTTACGACAGCGGCTGGAACACTGAAGCTTTCTTT